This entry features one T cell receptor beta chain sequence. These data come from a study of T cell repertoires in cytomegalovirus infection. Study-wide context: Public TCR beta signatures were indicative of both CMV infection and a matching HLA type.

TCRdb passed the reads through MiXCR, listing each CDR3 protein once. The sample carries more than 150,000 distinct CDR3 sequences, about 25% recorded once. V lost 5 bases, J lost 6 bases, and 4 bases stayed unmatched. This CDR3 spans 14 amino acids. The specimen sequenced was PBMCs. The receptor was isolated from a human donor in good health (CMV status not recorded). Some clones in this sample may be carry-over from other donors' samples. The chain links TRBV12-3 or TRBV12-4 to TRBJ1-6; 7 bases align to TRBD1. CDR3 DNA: TGTGCCAGCAGTCGGGACAGTTTTAATTCACCCCTCCACTTT. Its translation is CASSRDSFNSPLHF.